These 3 T cell receptor beta chains share one sample of origin, sequenced in a study of OX40 agonist ivuxolimab in advanced cancers. The data were produced by immunoSEQ multiplex PCR, yet TCRdb's version contains in-frame clones alone and is incomplete. The sample carries more than 75,000 clones, about 85% recorded once. The specimen comprised CD4+ or CD8+ T cells sorted from blood, sampled in a trial of the OX40 agonist ivuxolimab. The receptors here all came from an adult with an advanced solid tumor such as melanoma, head and neck, liver or kidney cancer.

The chain is built from TRBV19 and TRBJ1-1; D remains unclear. Trimming shortened V by 5 bases and J by 2 bases, and 15 bases separated the two germline ends. The CDR3 covers 15 residues. CDR1 LNHDA and CDR2 SQIVND come from the germline V gene (reference sequence). CDR3: CASSPYKGGNTEAFF. CDR3 DNA sequence: TGTGCCAGTAGTCCCTACAAAGGAGGAAACACTGAAGCTTTCTTT.

The CDR3 sequence is CASSLEQLVWGGPGNSPLHF. Here the CDR3 DNA reads TGCGCCAGCAGCTTGGAGCAGCTAGTTTGGGGAGGGCCGGGAAATTCACCCCTCCACTTT. The chain couples TRBV5-1 to TRBJ1-6; unclear D gene. Trimming took off 0 bases at V and 7 bases at J, with 26 bases between the two ends. Per germline, CDR1 SGHRS and CDR2 YFSETQ. This CDR3 spans 20 amino acids.

The chain carries TRBV28 and TRBJ1-1, with no clear D. Germline V CDR1 and CDR2: MDHEN, SYDVKM. V lost 4 bases and J lost 0, with 12 bases in between. The CDR3 has 15 residues. DNA of the CDR3: TGTGCCAGCAGTTCCACAGCTATATTGAACACTGAAGCTTTCTTT. Translated: CASSSTAILNTEAFF.